This entry features one T cell receptor (beta chain) sequence. This clone was detected a few times. The target of this receptor is not known. Per-base qualities were not stored, and no clone one base away is much larger. The CDR3 contains 16 residues, cysteine and phenylalanine counted. Only the CDR3 portion is preserved as DNA: 48 bases, with reading frame beginning at the first base. V and J are truncated by 4 bases and 4 bases respectively, leaving an intervening sequence of 20 bases. Based on the germline V gene, the CDR1 and CDR2 sequences are SGDLS and YYNGEE. Healthy HIV-negative adults with no recently reported acute infections or vaccinations were included as donors. Every donor was a Caucasian adult living in Nashville, Tennessee, USA. Magnetic negative selection was used to enrich CD4+ T cells, after which naive cells were positively selected on CD45RA and the negative fraction became the memory subset. Blood was obtained by leukapheresis, after which PBMCs were separated by Ficoll-Histopaque density gradient centrifugation and cryopreserved in liquid nitrogen vapor phase. Analytical flow cytometry was used to check the purity and quantity of each magnetically sorted T cell population. Each sorted fraction had its genomic DNA isolated and then quantified by UV absorbance on a Nanodrop 2000c.

Using the deep immunoSEQ assay, TCR CDR3 regions were amplified from genomic DNA by multiplex PCR. Extracted genomic DNA from each cell subset was distributed evenly across all wells of several immunoSEQ 96-well plates, and each plate was treated as a replicate. For sorted subsets, roughly 0.2 ug genomic DNA, equal to 25,000 to 35,000 T cell genomes, was loaded into each replicate PCR. The purified libraries were quantified using a Qubit 3.0 fluorometer, sized with a Bioanalyzer 2100, and then quantified again using the KAPA Library Quantification kit. Each immunoSEQ 96-well plate was sequenced on its own single-read 150-cycle Illumina NextSeq 550 flow cell. Under the source paper's analysis protocol: Because only junctional sequences without quality scores were contained in the immunoSEQ output, filtering matching that applied to full-length reads could not be performed. To assign V/J genes and CDR3, sequences were annotated against IMGT germline references using PyIR, a Python wrapper for IgBLAST v1.9. Reads were removed for weak V/J assignments (E-value above 1e-6), missing CDR3, stop codons, out-of-frame junctions, or ambiguous translated residues. A V3J clonotype was defined by an identical inferred V gene, J gene, and CDR3 amino acid sequence. Percentage overlap between repertoires was calculated by dividing the number of shared unique clonotypes by the size of the smaller repertoire. Richness of each repertoire was evaluated using RTK rarefaction, the Chao1 estimator, and Recon v2.1 estimates of unobserved clonotypes. Generation probabilities for all TCRbeta clonotypes obtained by the gDNA method from a few donors were computed using OLGA. Entries here come from immuneACCESS through TCRdb and include only in-frame sequences with V and J called. Some clones fail to appear in such tables; in the studies checked, an unresolved V gene covers under half of the shortfall, and the cause of the remainder is unknown. V, J and clone size were drawn from that table, and D and trimming were deduced from the DNA. Within this sample are 1 million to 1.2 million clones, with 77% of them counted one time only. The ten most abundant clones make up about 0.89% of the sample.

This sample was included in a study of shared clonotypes between healthy human individuals (dated by TCRdb to the early 2020s). Regarding the complete study: Two women and a few men aged 18 to 49 years were included in the cohort. For each donor, three plates each were used for CD4 naive and CD4 memory, two plates were used for CD8 naive, and one plate was used for CD8 memory. To estimate repertoire size and how much clonotypes are shared between individuals, the study performed deep sequencing of blood TCR repertoires from five healthy adults. To increase sequencing depth and limit assay-specific biases, different laboratories used diverse techniques to prepare libraries and sequence TCR repertoires. Each donor's leukapheresis produced roughly between about 0.9 and 9.5 billion PBMCs. What the work shows at the level of the full study, not this receptor alone: The small number of donors limited the genetic and exposure-history diversity represented. Rarefaction of sorted-subset datasets indicated incomplete sequencing despite the large sequencing depth. Clonotypes shared by all four sorted-subset donors showed higher generation probabilities than non-shared clonotypes. Pairwise subsampling indicated that sequencing depth was expected to affect the degree of clonotype sharing among donors. Roughly 5% of naive CD4, 3.5% of naive CD8, 2% to 2.5% of memory CD4, and about 0.4% of memory CD8 clonotypes were shared across several donors. Larger estimated clonotype richness was generally found for naive subsets than for memory subsets. Only blood was sampled, and tissue TCR repertoires likely differ from those in blood.

Sequenced: memory CD4+ T cells from PBMCs. The sample's cell subset or site, from its label and the paper: CD45RA-negative fraction. This sequence was found in a man aged 18 to 35 in good health. Some clones in this sample may be carry-over from other donors' samples. The rearranged chain carries TRBV9 and TRBJ1-1, and possibly TRBD1, on 5 matching bases. CDR3 region: CASSPRVGGASTEAFF. The nucleotides are TGTGCCAGCAGCCCGAGAGTTGGTGGGGCGAGCACTGAAGCTTTCTTT.